Here is one T cell receptor (beta chain) with its context. Its antigen is undetermined. This sample was taken from a study of radiotherapy plus CTLA-4 blockade in lung cancer. The data were produced by immunoSEQ multiplex PCR, yet TCRdb's version contains in-frame clones alone and is incomplete. This sample has 20,000 to 25,000 clones, with 65% to 85% found just once. General observations from the study: Radiotherapy plus ipilimumab was followed by expansion in blood of tumor-derived TCR clones.

V lost 4 bases and J 7 bases, leaving 11 bases between the germline ends. The length of the CDR3 is 13 residues. Germline V gives CDR1 MGHDK, CDR2 SYGVNS. V is TRBV25-1 and J is TRBJ2-4, with a weak D call TRBD1 (5 bases). The sequences come from peripheral blood, collected from a patient treated with radiotherapy plus ipilimumab. This sequence originates from a human donor with non-small cell lung cancer who had stable disease on radiotherapy plus ipilimumab. This chain's CDR3 is CASSAFQGNIQYF. The CDR3 nucleotides read TGTGCCAGCAGTGCCTTCCAGGGTAACATTCAGTACTTC.